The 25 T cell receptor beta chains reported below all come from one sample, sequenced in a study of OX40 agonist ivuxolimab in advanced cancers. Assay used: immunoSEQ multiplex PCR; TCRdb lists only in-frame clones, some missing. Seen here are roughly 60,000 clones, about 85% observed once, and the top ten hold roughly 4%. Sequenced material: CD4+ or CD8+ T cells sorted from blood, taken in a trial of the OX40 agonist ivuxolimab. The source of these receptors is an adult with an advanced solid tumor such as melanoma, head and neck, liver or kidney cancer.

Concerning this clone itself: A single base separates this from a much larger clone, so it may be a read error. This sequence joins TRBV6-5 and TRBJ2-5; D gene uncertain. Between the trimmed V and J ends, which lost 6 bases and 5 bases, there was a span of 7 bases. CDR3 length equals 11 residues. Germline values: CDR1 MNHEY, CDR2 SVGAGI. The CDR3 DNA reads TGTGCCAGCAGCCGTGGGGAGACCCAGTACTTC. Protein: CASSRGETQYF.

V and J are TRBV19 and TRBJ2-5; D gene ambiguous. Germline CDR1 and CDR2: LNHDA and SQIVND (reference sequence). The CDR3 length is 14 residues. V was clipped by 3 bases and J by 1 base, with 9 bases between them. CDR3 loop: CASSIGIRQETQYF. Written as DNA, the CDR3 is TGTGCCAGTAGTATCGGTATTCGCCAAGAGACCCAGTACTTC.

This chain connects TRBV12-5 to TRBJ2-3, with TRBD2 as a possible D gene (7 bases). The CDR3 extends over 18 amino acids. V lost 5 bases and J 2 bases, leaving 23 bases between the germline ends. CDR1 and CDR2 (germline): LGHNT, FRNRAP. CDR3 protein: CASGRPPFLAGATDTQYF. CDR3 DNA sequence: TGTGCTAGTGGTCGTCCCCCTTTCTTGGCGGGGGCCACAGATACGCAGTATTTT.

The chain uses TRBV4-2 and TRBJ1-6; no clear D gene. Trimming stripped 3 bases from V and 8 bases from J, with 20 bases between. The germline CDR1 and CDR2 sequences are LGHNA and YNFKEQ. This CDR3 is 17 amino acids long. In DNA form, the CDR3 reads TGTGCCAGCAGCCATGTCCGGAGAGGCCAGACGGATTCACCCCTCCACTTT. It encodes CASSHVRRGQTDSPLHF.

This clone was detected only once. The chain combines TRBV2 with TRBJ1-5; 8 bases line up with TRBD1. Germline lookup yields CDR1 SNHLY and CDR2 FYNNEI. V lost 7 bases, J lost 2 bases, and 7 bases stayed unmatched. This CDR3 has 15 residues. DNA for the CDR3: TGTGCCAGCAAAGCCGGGGGACAGGGCAATCAGCCCCAGCATTTT. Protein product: CASKAGGQGNQPQHF.

This CDR3 reads CAWSVLDLGNTEAFF. In DNA form, the CDR3 reads TGTGCCTGGAGTGTACTTGATCTTGGAAACACTGAAGCTTTCTTT. The chain carries TRBV30 and TRBJ1-1; D gene ambiguous. Trimming removed 0 bases from V and 2 bases from J, with 13 bases in between. Germline lookup yields CDR1 GTSNPN and CDR2 SVGIG (reference sequence). The CDR3 is 15 amino acids.

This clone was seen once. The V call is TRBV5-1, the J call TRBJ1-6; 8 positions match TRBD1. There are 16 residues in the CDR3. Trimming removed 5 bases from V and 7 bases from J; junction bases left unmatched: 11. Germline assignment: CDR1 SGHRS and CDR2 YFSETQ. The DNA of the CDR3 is TGCGCCAGCAGTCCGTTCGGACAGGGTGAGAATTCACCCCTCCACTTT. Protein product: CASSPFGQGENSPLHF.

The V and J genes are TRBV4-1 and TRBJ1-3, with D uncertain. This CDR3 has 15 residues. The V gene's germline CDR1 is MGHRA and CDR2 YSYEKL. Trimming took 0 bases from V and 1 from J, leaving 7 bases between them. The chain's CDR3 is CASSQDRNSGNTIYF. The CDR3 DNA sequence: TGCGCCAGCAGCCAAGACCGAAATTCTGGAAACACCATATATTTT.

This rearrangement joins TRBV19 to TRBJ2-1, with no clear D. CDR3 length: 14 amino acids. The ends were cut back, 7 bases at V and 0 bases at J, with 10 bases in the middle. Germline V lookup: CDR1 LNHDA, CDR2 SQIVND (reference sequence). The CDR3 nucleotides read TGTGCCAGTAATGTACAAAGCTCCTACAATGAGCAGTTCTTC. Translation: CASNVQSSYNEQFF.

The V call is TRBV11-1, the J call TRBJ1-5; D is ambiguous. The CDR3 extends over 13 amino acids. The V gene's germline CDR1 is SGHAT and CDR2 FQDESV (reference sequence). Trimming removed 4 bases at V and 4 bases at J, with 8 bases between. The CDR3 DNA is TGTGCCAGCAGCTCGGACGGGAATCAGCCCCAGCATTTT. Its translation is CASSSDGNQPQHF.

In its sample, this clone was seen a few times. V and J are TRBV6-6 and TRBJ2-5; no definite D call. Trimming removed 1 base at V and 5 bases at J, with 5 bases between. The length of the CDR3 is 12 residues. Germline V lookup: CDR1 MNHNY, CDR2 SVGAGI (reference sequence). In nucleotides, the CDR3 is TGTGCCAGCAGTTACTTTATTGAGACCCAGTACTTC. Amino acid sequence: CASSYFIETQYF.

In DNA, the CDR3 is TGTGCCAGCAGTGAAAGGCCCTACACCGGGGAGCTGTTTTTT. Translation gives CASSERPYTGELFF. The genes are TRBV2 and TRBJ2-2; no definite D call. V was cut by 2 bases and J by 3 bases, with 7 bases left in between. The CDR3 covers 14 residues. Germline V gene lookup returns CDR1 SNHLY and CDR2 FYNNEI.

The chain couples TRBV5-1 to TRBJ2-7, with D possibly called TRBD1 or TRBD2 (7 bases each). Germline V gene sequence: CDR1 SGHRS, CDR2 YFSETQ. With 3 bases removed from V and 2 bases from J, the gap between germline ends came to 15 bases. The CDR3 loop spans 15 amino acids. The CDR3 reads CASSWGGQTTYEQYF. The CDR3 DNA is TGCGCCAGCAGCTGGGGGGGACAGACCACCTACGAGCAGTACTTC.

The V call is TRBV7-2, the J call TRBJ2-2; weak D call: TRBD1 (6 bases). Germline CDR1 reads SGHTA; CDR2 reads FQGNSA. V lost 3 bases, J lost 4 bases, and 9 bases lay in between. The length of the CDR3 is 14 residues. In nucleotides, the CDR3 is TGTGCCAGCAGCTTTCAGGGGACCACCGGGGAGCTGTTTTTT. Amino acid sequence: CASSFQGTTGELFF.

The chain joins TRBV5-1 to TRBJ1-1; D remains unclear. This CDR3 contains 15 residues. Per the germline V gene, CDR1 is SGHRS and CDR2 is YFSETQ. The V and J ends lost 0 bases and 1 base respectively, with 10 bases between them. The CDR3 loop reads CASSLVIAGNTEAFF. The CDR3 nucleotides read TGCGCCAGCAGCTTGGTAATCGCAGGGAACACTGAAGCTTTCTTT.

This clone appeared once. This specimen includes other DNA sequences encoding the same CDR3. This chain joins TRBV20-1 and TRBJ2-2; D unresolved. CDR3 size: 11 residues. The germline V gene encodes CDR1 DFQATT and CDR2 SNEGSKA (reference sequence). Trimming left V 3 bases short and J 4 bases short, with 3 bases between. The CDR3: CSARGTGELFF. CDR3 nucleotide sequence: TGCAGTGCTAGGGGCACCGGGGAGCTGTTTTTT.

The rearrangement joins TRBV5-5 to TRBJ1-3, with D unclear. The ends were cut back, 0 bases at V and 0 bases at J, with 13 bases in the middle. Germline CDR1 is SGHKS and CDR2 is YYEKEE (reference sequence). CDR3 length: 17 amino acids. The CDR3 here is CASSLDTKASSGNTIYF. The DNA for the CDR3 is TGTGCCAGCAGCTTGGACACCAAGGCGAGCTCTGGAAACACCATATATTTT.

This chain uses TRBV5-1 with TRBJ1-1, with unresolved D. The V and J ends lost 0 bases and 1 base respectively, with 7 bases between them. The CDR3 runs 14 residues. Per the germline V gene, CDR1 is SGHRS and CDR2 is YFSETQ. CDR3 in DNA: TGCGCCAGCAGCTTGGGGGCTACGAACACTGAAGCTTTCTTT. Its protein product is CASSLGATNTEAFF.

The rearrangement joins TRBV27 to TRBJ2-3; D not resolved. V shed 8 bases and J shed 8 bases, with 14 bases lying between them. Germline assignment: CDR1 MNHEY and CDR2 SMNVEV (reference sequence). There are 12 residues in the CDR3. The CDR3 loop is CASSSRFGTQYF. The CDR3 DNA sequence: TGTGCCAGCTCTTCAAGGTTCGGTACGCAGTATTTT.

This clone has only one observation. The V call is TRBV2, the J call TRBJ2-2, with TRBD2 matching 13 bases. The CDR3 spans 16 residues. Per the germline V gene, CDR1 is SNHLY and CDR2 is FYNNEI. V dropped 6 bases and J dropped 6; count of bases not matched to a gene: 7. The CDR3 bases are TGTGCCAGCAGAGAACTAGCGGGGGGGCCCCCCGGGGAGCTGTTTTTT. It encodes CASRELAGGPPGELFF. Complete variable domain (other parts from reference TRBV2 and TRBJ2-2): EPEVTQTPSHQVTQMGQEVILRCVPISNHLYFYWYRQILGQKVEFLVSFYNNEISEKSEIFDDQFSVERPDGSNFTLKIRSTKLEDSAMYFCASRELAGGPPGELFFGEGSRLTVL.

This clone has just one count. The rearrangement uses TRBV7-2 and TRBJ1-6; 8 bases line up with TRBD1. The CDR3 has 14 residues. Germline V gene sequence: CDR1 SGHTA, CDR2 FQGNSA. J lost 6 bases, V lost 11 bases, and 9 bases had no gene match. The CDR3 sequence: CAESAGGPNSPLHF. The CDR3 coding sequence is TGTGCCGAATCTGCAGGGGGCCCTAATTCACCCCTCCACTTT.

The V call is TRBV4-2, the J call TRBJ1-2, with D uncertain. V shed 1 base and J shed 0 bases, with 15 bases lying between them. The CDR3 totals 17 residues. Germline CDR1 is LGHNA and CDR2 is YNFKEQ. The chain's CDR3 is CASSQGFMAATNYGYTF. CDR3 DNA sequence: TGTGCCAGCAGCCAAGGGTTTATGGCAGCTACTAACTATGGCTACACCTTC.

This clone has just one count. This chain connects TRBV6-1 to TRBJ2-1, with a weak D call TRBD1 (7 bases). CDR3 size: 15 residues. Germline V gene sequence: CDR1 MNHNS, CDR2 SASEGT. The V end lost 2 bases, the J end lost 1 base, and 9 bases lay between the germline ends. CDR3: CASSEQGGSYNEQFF. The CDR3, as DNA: TGTGCCAGCAGTGAACAGGGGGGATCCTACAATGAGCAGTTCTTC.

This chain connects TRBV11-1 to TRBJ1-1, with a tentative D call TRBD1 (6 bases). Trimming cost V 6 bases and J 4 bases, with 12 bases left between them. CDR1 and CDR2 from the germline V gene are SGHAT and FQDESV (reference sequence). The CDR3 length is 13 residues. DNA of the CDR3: TGTGCCAGCAGGCCAGGACAGTCCACTGAAGCTTTCTTT. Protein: CASRPGQSTEAFF.

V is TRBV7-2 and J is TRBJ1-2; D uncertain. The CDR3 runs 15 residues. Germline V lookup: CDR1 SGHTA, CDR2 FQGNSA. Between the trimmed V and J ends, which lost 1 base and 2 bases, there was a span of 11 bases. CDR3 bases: TGTGCCAGCAGCTTAGGCCGGGCCAACAACTATGGCTACACCTTC. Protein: CASSLGRANNYGYTF.